The clone carrying this T cell receptor (beta chain) came up a few times. Its cognate antigen is unknown. These data belong to a study of T cells in narcolepsy. The study's findings and limits: Healthy controls reportedly lacked the autoreactive clonotypes serially found in patients' blood. Same-patient CSF and blood CD4+ T cell clonotypes included HCRT-specific and TRIB2-specific autoreactive ones.

The protocol was immunoSEQ multiplex PCR, while the TCRdb copy is restricted to in-frame clones and leaves out a portion. The sample holds about 34,000 clones, approximately 78% seen once. The receptor was isolated from a human donor with narcolepsy. The sample was CD45RA- memory CD4+ T cells from PBMCs.

The CDR3 DNA is TGCGCCAGCAGCTTGGACCCAAGCGGGGAGACCCAGTACTTC. Residues: CASSLDPSGETQYF. The gene calls are TRBV5-1 and TRBJ2-5; weak D call: TRBD2 (6 bases). V gave up 0 bases and J gave up 5 bases, with 11 bases separating them. Germline V gene data show CDR1 as SGHRS and CDR2 as YFSETQ. The CDR3 consists of 14 residues.